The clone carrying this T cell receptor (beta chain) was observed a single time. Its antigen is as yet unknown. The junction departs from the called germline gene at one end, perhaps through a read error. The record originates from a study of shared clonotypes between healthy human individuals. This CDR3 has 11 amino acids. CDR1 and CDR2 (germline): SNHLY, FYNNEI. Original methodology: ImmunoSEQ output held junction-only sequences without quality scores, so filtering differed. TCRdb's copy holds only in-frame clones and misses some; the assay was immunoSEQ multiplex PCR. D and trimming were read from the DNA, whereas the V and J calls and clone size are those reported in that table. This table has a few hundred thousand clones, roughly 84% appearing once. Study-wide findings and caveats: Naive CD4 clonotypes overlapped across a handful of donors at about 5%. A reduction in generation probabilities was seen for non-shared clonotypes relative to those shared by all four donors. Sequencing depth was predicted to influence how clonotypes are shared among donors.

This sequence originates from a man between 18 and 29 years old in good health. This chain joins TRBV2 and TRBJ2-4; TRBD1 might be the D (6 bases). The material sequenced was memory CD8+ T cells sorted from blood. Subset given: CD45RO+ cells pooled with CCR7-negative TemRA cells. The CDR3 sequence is CASSEGTATIF. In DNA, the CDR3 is TGTGCCAGCAGTGAAGGGACAGCTACGATCTTC.